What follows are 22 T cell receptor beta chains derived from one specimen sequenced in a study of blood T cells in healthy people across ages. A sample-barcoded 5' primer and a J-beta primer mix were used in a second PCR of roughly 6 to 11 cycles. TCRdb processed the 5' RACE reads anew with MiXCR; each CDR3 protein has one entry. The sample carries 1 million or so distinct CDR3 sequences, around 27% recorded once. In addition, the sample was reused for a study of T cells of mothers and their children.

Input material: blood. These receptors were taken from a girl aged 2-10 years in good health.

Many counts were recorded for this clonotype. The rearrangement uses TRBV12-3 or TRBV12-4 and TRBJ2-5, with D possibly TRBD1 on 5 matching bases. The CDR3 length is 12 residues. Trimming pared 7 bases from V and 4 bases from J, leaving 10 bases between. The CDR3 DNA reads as TGTGCCAGCACTCAGGGTGGAGAGACCCAGTACTTC. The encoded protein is CASTQGGETQYF.

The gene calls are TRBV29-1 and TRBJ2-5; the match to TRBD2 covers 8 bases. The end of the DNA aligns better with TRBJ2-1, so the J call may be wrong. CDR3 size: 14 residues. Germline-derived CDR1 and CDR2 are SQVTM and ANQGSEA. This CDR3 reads CSVDVGRANNEQFF. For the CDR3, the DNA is TGCAGCGTTGACGTCGGGAGGGCGAACAATGAGCAGTTCTTC.

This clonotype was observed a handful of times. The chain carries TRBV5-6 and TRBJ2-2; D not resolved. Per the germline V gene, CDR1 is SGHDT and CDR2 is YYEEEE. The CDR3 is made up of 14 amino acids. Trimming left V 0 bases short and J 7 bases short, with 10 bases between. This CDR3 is CASSLGAEFGELFF. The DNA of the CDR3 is TGTGCCAGCAGCTTGGGGGCCGAATTCGGGGAGCTGTTTTTT. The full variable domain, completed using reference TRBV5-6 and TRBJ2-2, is DAGVTQSPTHLIKTRGQQVTLRCSPKSGHDTVSWYQQALGQGPQFIFQYYEEEERQRGNFPDRFSGHQFPNYSSELNVNALLLGDSALYLCASSLGAEFGELFFGEGSRLTVL.

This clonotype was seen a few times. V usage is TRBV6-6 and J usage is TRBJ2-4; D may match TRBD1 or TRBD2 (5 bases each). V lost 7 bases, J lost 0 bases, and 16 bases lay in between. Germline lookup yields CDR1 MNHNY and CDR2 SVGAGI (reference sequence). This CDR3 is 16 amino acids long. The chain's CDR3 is CASNLRGSLAKNIQYF. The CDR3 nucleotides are TGTGCCAGCAATCTCCGGGGCAGCCTAGCCAAAAACATTCAGTACTTC.

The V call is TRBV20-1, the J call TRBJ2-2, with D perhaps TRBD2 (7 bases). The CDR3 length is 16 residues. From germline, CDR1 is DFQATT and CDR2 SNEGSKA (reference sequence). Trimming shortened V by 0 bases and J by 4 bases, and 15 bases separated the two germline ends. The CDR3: CSARDREGGRTGELFF. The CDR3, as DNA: TGCAGTGCTAGAGATAGGGAGGGGGGGCGCACCGGGGAGCTGTTTTTT.

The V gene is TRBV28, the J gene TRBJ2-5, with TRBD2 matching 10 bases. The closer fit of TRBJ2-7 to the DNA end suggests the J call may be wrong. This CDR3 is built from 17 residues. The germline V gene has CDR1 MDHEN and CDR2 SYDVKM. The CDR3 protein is CASRRTSSGRGRYEQYF. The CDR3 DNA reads TGTGCCAGCAGGAGGACTTCAAGCGGGAGGGGACGGTACGAGCAGTACTTC.

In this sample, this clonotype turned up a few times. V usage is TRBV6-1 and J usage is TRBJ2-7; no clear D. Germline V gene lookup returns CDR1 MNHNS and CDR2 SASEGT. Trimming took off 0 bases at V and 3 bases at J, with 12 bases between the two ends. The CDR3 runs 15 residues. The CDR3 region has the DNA TGTGCCAGCAGTGAAGCAACAGCAGTTTTCTACGAGCAGTACTTC. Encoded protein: CASSEATAVFYEQYF.

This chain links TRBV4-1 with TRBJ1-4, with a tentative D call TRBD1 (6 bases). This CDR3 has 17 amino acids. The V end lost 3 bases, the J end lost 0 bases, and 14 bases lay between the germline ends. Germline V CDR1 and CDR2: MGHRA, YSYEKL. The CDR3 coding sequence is TGCGCCAGCAGCCATATCACAGGGTTTCCAACTAATGAAAAACTGTTTTTT. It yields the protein CASSHITGFPTNEKLFF.

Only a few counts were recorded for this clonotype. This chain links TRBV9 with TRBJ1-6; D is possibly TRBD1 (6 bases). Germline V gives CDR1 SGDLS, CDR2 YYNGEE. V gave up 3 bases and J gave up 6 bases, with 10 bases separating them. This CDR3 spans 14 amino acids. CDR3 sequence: CASSEQGSNSPLHF. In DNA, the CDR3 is TGTGCCAGCAGCGAACAGGGTTCTAATTCACCCCTCCACTTT.

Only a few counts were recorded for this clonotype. The CDR3 coding sequence is TGTGCCACCCGAACAGGGGCGCTTAGCCAGGGCATTCAGTACTTC. Translation gives CATRTGALSQGIQYF. This chain connects TRBV15 to TRBJ2-4; 7 nucleotides match TRBD1. This CDR3 has 15 residues. From germline, CDR1 is LNHNV and CDR2 YYDKDF (reference sequence). J lost 9 bases, V lost 8 bases, and 16 bases had no gene match. Full variable domain (outside the CDR3, taken from reference TRBV15 and TRBJ2-4): DAMVIQNPRYQVTQFGKPVTLSCSQTLNHNVMYWYQQKSSQAPKLLFHYYDKDFNNEADTPDNFQSRRPNTSFCFLDIRSPGLGDTAMYLCATRTGALSQGIQYFGAGTRLSVL.

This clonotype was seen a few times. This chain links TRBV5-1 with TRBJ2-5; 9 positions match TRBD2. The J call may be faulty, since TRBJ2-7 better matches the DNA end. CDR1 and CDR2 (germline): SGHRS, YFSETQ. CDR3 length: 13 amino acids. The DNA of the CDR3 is TGCGCCAGCAGCTGGACTAGCGCTACCGAGCAGTACTTC. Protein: CASSWTSATEQYF.

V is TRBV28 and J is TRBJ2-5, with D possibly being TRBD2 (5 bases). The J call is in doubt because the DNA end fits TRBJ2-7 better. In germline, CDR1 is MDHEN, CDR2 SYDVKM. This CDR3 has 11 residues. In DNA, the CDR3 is TGTGCCAGCAAACGGGGCTACGAGCAGTACTTC. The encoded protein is CASKRGYEQYF.

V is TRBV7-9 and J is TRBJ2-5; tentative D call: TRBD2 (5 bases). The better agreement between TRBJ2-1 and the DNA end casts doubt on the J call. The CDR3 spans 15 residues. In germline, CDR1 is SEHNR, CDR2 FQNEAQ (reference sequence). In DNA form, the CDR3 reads TGTGCCAGCAGCTCTCCTTGGGAGAGCACAAAAGGGCAGTTCTTC. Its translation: CASSSPWESTKGQFF.

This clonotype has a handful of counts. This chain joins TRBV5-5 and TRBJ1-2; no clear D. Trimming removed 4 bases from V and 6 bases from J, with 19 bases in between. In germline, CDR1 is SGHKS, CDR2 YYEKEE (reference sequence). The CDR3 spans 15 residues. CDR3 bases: TGTGCCAGCAGCCGCTTGGGTGTGGGAATGAATGGCTACACCTTC. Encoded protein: CASSRLGVGMNGYTF. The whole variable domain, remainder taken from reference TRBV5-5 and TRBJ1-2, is DAGVTQSPTHLIKTRGQQVTLRCSPISGHKSVSWYQQVLGQGPQFIFQYYEKEERGRGNFPDRFSARQFPNYSSELNVNALLLGDSALYLCASSRLGVGMNGYTFGSGTRLTVV.

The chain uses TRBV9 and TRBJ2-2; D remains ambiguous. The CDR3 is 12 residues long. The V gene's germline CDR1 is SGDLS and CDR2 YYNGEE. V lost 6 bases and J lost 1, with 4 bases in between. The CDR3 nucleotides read TGTGCCAGCATGGGGAACACCGGGGAGCTGTTTTTT. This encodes CASMGNTGELFF. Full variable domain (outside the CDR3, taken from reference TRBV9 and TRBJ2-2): DSGVTQTPKHLITATGQRVTLRCSPRSGDLSVYWYQQSLDQGLQFLIQYYNGEERAKGNILERFSAQQFPDLHSELNLSSLELGDSALYFCASMGNTGELFFGEGSRLTVL.

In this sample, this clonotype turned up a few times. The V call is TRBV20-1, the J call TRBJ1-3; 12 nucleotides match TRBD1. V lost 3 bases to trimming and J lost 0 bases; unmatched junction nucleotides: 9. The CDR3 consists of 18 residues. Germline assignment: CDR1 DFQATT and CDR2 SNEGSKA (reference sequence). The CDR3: CSARAGTGGFNSGNTIYF. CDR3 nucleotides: TGCAGTGCTAGGGCCGGGACAGGGGGCTTTAACTCTGGAAACACCATATATTTT.

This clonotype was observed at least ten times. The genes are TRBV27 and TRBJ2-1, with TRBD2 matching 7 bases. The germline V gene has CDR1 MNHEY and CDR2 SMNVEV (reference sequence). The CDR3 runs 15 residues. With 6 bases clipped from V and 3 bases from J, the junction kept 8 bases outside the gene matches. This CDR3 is CASSLSGTGYNEQFF. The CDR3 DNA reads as TGTGCCAGCAGCCTGAGCGGGACTGGCTACAATGAGCAGTTCTTC.

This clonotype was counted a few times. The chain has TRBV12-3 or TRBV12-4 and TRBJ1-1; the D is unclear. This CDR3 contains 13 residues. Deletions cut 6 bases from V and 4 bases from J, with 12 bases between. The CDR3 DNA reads TGTGCCAGCAGCCCCGAGAGGGCCACTGAAGCTTTCTTT. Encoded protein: CASSPERATEAFF.

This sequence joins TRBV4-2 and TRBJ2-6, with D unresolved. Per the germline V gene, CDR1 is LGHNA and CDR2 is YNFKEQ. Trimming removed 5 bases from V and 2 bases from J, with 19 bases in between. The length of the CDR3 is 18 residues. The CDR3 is CASSFALPSGPGANVLTF. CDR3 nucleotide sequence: TGTGCCAGCAGCTTTGCCCTCCCTTCGGGCCCTGGGGCCAACGTCCTGACTTTC.

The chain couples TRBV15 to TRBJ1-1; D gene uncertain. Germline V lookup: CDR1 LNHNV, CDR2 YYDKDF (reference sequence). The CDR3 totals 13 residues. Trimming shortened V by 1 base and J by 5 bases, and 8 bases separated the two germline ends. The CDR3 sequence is CATSRVMGTEAFF. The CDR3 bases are TGTGCCACCAGCAGAGTCATGGGGACTGAAGCTTTCTTT.

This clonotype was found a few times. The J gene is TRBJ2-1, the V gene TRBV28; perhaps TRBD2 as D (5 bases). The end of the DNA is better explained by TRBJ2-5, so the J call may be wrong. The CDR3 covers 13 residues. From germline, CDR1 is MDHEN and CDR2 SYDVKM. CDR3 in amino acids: CASSATTFETQYF. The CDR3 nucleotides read TGTGCCAGCAGTGCGACTACTTTTGAGACCCAGTACTTC.

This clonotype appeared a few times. CDR3 in amino acids: CATSDLGQGRNEQFF. As DNA, the CDR3 is TGTGCCACCAGTGATTTGGGACAGGGGCGGAATGAGCAGTTCTTC. V is TRBV24-1 and J is TRBJ2-5, with 9 bases aligning to TRBD1. The J call is uncertain, as TRBJ2-1 better fits the DNA end. Germline assignment: CDR1 KGHDR and CDR2 SFDVKD. The CDR3 consists of 15 residues.